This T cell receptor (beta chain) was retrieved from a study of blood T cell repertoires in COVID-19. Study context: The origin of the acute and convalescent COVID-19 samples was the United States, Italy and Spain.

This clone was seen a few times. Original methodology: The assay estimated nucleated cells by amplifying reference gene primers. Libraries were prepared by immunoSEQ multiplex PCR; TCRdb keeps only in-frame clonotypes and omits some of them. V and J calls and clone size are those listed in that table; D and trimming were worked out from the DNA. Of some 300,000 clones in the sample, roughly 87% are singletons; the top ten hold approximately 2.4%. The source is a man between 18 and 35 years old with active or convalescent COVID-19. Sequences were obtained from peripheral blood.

CDR3 region: CASSPIPGGVPNEQFF. The CDR3 DNA reads TGTGCCAGCTCACCAATTCCGGGAGGAGTCCCCAATGAGCAGTTCTTC. The gene calls are TRBV18 and TRBJ2-1, with TRBD2 matching over 7 bases. V shed 2 bases, J shed 6 bases, and the junction held 10 bases outside the gene matches. From germline, CDR1 is KGHSH and CDR2 LQKENI. CDR3 length equals 16 residues.